The clone carrying this T cell receptor (beta chain) was picked up many times. The target antigen is unknown. TCRdb analysed the 5' RACE reads with MiXCR anew, one entry per CDR3 protein. The data show roughly 20,000 distinct CDR3 sequences, with about 3.7% seen just once and 5.5% to 7% held by the top ten. This entry comes from a study of early T cells in non-severe SARS-CoV-2 infection. Study outcomes and limitations: VDJdb matches were skewed toward anti-spike CD8 T cell responses.

The TCR originated in an adult who was a healthcare worker with PCR-confirmed SARS-CoV-2 infection or an uninfected control (not recorded which). Sequencing was done on a sample of whole blood.

The CDR3 nucleotides are TGCGCCAGCAGCACCGGACAGGGGGTACAGCCCCAGCATTTT. Translated, it gives CASSTGQGVQPQHF. The genes are TRBV5-1 and TRBJ1-5; TRBD1 aligns across 10 bases. Per the germline V gene, CDR1 is SGHRS and CDR2 is YFSETQ. The J segment lost 7 bases and the V segment lost 4 bases, leaving 5 bases of the junction unmatched. This CDR3 has 14 amino acids.